This TCR beta chain was profiled in a study of T-cell memory formation after mild COVID-19. Looking at the study overall: Largely, TCR clusters stayed within a single donor.

The CDR3 has 14 amino acids. Trimming removed 2 bases from V and 7 bases from J, with 12 bases in between. In germline, CDR1 is MNHNS, CDR2 SASEGT. Details on this clonotype: As yet, its antigen is unknown.

MiXCR was run by TCRdb on the 5' RACE reads, yielding one entry per CDR3 protein. The table includes roughly 190,000 distinct CDR3 sequences, over 9.5% detected once. Study-wide points: Most CD4+ clones that shrank were in CM and EM, while CD8+ ones turned up in EMRA. Day 37-peaking second-wave clones had unconfirmed SARS-CoV-2 specificity. Clones shrinking between day 15 and 85 showed a balanced CD4/CD8 split, and those that grew later tilted toward CD4+.

V gene TRBV6-1 combines with J gene TRBJ1-5; D is ambiguous. The sequence came from a man between 18 and 35 years old who had mild COVID-19 (a few samples of this study predate the infection). Cell type and time point are not known. Sample: PBMCs or a T cell subset sorted from them (not recorded which). The CDR3 spells CASSEKPISQPQHF. The CDR3 DNA reads as TGTGCCAGCAGTGAAAAACCGATCTCACAGCCCCAGCATTTT.